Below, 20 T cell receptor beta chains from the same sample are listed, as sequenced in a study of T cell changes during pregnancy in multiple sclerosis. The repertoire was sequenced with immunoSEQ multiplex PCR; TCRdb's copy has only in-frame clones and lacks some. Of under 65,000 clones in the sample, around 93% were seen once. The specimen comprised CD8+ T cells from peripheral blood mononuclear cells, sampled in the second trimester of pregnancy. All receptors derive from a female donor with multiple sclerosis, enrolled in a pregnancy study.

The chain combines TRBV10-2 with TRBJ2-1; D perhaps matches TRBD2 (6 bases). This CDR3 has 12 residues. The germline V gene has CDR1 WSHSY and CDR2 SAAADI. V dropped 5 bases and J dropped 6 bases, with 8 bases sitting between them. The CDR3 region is CASSTTSNEQFF. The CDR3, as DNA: TGCGCCAGCAGTACGACTAGCAATGAGCAGTTCTTC.

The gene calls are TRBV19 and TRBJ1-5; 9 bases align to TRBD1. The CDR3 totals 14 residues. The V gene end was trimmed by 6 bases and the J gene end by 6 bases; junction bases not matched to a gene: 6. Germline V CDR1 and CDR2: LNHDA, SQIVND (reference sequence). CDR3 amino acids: CASSRTGVGQPQHF. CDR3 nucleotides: TGTGCCAGTAGCCGGACAGGGGTTGGTCAGCCCCAGCATTTT.

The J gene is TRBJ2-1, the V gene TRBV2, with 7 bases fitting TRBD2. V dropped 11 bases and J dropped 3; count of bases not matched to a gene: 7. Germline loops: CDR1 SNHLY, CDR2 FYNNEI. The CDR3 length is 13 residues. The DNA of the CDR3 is TGTGCCGCCACCCTAGCGGACTACAATGAGCAGTTCTTC. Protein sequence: CAATLADYNEQFF. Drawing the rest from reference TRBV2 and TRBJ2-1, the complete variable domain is EPEVTQTPSHQVTQMGQEVILRCVPISNHLYFYWYRQILGQKVEFLVSFYNNEISEKSEIFDDQFSVERPDGSNFTLKIRSTKLEDSAMYFCAATLADYNEQFFGPGTRLTVL.

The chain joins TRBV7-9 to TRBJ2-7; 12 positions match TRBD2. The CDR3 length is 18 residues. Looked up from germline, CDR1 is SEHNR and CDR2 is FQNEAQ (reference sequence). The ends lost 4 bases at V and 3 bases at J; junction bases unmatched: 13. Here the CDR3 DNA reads TGTGCCAGCAGCTCAAACGTTCGGACTAGCGGGGCCAACTACGAGCAGTACTTC. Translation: CASSSNVRTSGANYEQYF.

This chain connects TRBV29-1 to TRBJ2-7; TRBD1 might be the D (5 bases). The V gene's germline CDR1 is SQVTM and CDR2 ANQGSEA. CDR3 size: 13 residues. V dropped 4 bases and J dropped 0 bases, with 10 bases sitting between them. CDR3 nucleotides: TGCAGCGTTGTCTCAGGGTCCTCCTACGAGCAGTACTTC. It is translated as CSVVSGSSYEQYF.

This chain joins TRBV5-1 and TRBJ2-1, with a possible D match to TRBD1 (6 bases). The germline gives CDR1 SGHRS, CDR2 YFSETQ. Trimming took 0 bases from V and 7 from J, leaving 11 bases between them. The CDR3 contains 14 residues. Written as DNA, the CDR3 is TGCGCCAGCAGCTTGGCTCTCACAGGGAATGAGCAGTTCTTC. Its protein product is CASSLALTGNEQFF.

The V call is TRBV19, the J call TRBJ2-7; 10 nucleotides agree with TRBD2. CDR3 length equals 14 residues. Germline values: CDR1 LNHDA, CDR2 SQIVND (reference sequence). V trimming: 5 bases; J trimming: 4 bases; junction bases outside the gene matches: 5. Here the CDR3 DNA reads TGTGCCAGTAGTGCCCTAGCGGGAGCTTACGAGCAGTACTTC. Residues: CASSALAGAYEQYF.

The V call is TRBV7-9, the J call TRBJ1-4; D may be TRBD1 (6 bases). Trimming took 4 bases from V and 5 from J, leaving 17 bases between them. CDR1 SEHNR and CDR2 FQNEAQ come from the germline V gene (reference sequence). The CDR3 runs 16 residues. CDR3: CASSSRTGPENEKLFF. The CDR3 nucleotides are TGTGCCAGCAGCTCCAGAACAGGGCCGGAGAATGAAAAACTGTTTTTT.

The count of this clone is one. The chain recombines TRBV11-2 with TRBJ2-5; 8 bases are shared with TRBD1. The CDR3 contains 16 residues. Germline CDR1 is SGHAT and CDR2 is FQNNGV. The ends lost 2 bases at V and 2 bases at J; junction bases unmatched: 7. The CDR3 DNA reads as TGTGCCAGCAGCTTAACCCTGACAGGGGATCAAGAGACCCAGTACTTC. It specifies CASSLTLTGDQETQYF.

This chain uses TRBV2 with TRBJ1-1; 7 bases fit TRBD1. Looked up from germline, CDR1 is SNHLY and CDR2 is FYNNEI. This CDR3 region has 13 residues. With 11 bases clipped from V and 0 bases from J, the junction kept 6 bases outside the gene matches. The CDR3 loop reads CAWRDRMNTEAFF. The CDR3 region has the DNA TGTGCCTGGAGGGACAGAATGAACACTGAAGCTTTCTTT. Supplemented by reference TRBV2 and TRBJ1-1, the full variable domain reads EPEVTQTPSHQVTQMGQEVILRCVPISNHLYFYWYRQILGQKVEFLVSFYNNEISEKSEIFDDQFSVERPDGSNFTLKIRSTKLEDSAMYFCAWRDRMNTEAFFGQGTRLTVV.

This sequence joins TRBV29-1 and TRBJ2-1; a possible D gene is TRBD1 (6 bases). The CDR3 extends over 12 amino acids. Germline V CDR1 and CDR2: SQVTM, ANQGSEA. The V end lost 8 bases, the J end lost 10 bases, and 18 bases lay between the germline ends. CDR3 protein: CSWGQPYGEQFF. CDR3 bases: TGCAGCTGGGGGCAGCCCTACGGGGAGCAGTTCTTC.

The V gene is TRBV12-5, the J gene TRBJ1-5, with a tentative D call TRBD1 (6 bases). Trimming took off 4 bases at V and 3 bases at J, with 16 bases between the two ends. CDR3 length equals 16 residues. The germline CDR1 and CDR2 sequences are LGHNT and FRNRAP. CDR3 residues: CASGSYRDTYNQPQHF. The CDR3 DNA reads TGTGCTAGTGGTTCCTACCGGGACACTTACAATCAGCCCCAGCATTTT.

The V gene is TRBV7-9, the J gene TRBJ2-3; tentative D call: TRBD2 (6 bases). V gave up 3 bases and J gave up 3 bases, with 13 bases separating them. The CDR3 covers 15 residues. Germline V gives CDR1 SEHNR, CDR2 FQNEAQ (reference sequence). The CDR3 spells CASSFPRGTTDTQYF. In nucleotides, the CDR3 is TGTGCCAGCAGCTTCCCTCGCGGGACTACAGATACGCAGTATTTT.

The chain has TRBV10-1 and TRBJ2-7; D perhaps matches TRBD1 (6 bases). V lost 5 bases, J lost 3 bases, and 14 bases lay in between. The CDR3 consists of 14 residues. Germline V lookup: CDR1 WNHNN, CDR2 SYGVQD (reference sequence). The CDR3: CASSSGWDNYEQYF. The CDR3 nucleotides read TGCGCCAGCAGTTCGGGTTGGGACAACTACGAGCAGTACTTC.

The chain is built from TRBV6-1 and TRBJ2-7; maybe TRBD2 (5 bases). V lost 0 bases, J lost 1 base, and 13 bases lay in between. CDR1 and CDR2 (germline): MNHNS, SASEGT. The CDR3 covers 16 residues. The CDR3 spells CASSEAAGNPSYEQYF. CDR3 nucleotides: TGTGCCAGCAGTGAAGCGGCCGGGAACCCATCCTACGAGCAGTACTTC.

CDR3 sequence reads: CASSLESTGDYQPQHF. CDR3 nucleotide sequence: TGCGCCAGCAGCTTGGAAAGCACAGGGGATTATCAGCCCCAGCATTTT. This sequence joins TRBV5-1 and TRBJ1-5; 7 bases agree with TRBD1. The junction had 8 bases not matched to a gene; V was cut back by 0 bases and J by 5 bases. The CDR3 extends over 16 amino acids. CDR1 is SGHRS, CDR2 YFSETQ, per germline.

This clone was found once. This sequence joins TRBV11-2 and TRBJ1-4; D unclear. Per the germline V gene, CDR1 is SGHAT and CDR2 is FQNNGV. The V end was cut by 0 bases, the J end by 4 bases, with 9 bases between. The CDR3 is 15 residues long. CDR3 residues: CASSLDGQLNEKLFF. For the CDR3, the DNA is TGTGCCAGCAGCTTAGATGGGCAGCTTAATGAAAAACTGTTTTTT.

The CDR3 DNA reads as TGTGCCAGCAGTTTATCGGGCAGCCCTATATGGGCAGATACGCAGTATTTT. Its protein is CASSLSGSPIWADTQYF. The chain employs TRBV27 and TRBJ2-3; D is unresolved. This CDR3 has 17 residues. Between the trimmed V and J ends, which lost 0 bases and 4 bases, there was a span of 17 bases. The germline V gene has CDR1 MNHEY and CDR2 SMNVEV (reference sequence).

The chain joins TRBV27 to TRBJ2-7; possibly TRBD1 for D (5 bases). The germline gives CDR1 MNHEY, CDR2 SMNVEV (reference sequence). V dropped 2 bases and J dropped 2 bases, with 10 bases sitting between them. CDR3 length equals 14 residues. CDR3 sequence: CASSLGRAAYEQYF. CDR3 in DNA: TGTGCCAGCAGTTTAGGCAGGGCAGCCTACGAGCAGTACTTC.

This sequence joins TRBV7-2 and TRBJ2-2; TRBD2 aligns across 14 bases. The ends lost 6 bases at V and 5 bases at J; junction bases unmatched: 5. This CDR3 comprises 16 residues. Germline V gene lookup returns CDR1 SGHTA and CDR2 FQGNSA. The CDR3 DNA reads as TGTGCCAGCAGTCGACTAGCGGGAGGGGGGACCGGGGAGCTGTTTTTT. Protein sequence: CASSRLAGGGTGELFF.